These T cell receptor beta chains were read from a single sample in a study of OX40 agonist ivuxolimab in advanced cancers. Produced via immunoSEQ multiplex PCR; TCRdb's table is partial and in-frame only. The sample contains fewer than 85,000 clones, roughly nine tenths of which appear only once. The sample in question was CD4+ or CD8+ T cells sorted from blood, obtained in a trial of the OX40 agonist ivuxolimab. The receptor set was obtained from an adult with an advanced solid tumor such as melanoma, head and neck, liver or kidney cancer. Both conserved end residues are part of each CDR3. Fields, in order: V gene, D gene, J gene, CDR3 protein. D genes are given only for firm matches.

V gene: TRBV11-3
D gene: .
J gene: TRBJ2-2
CDR3 protein: CASSLVWGTGELFF

V gene: TRBV7-2
D gene: .
J gene: TRBJ2-7
CDR3 protein: CASSLAPETPQYF

V gene: TRBV9
D gene: .
J gene: TRBJ1-2
CDR3 protein: CASSVGQSYGYTF

V gene: TRBV7-8
D gene: TRBD2
J gene: TRBJ2-1
CDR3 protein: CASSLLGGSSYNEQFF

V gene: TRBV5-1
D gene: .
J gene: TRBJ2-3
CDR3 protein: CASSAQGTSTQYF

V gene: TRBV19
D gene: .
J gene: TRBJ1-6
CDR3 protein: CASSTVQGPSGSPLHF

V gene: TRBV5-1
D gene: .
J gene: TRBJ2-5
CDR3 protein: CASSLEGNQETQYF

V gene: TRBV7-9
D gene: .
J gene: TRBJ2-4
CDR3 protein: CASSFDSKVDIQYF

V gene: TRBV7-2
D gene: TRBD2
J gene: TRBJ2-5
CDR3 protein: CASSRWTSGGSETQYF

V gene: TRBV5-1
D gene: TRBD2
J gene: TRBJ2-1
CDR3 protein: CASSGIVGGPRNEQFF

V gene: TRBV11-2
D gene: TRBD2
J gene: TRBJ2-7
CDR3 protein: CASGTSGGTYEQYF

V gene: TRBV4-3
D gene: TRBD1
J gene: TRBJ1-5
CDR3 protein: CASSQGTGSGNQPQHF

V gene: TRBV30
D gene: .
J gene: TRBJ2-5
CDR3 protein: CAWSVQETQYF

V gene: TRBV5-4
D gene: TRBD1
J gene: TRBJ1-1
CDR3 protein: CASSPGQSNTEAFF

V gene: TRBV28
D gene: TRBD1
J gene: TRBJ1-5
CDR3 protein: CASRDPGQNQPQHF

V gene: TRBV7-9
D gene: TRBD1
J gene: TRBJ2-2
CDR3 protein: CASRWDSNTGELFF

V gene: TRBV13
D gene: .
J gene: TRBJ1-1
CDR3 protein: CASSPPGTGTEAFF

V gene: TRBV7-3
D gene: .
J gene: TRBJ1-6
CDR3 protein: CASSPTDRGPLHF

V gene: TRBV15
D gene: .
J gene: TRBJ1-6
CDR3 protein: CATSSGSSYNSPLHF

V gene: TRBV6-1
D gene: .
J gene: TRBJ1-4
CDR3 protein: CASSEEGLQTNEKLFF

V gene: TRBV6-5
D gene: .
J gene: TRBJ2-1
CDR3 protein: CASSYSGQTNEQFF

V gene: TRBV30
D gene: TRBD2
J gene: TRBJ2-3
CDR3 protein: CARGVGSGSTDTQYF

V gene: TRBV27
D gene: .
J gene: TRBJ1-6
CDR3 protein: CASSSGIDNSPLHF

V gene: TRBV4-3
D gene: TRBD1
J gene: TRBJ2-2
CDR3 protein: CASSPHWGTENTGELFF

V gene: TRBV10-2
D gene: TRBD1
J gene: TRBJ1-2
CDR3 protein: CASSGTGTANYGYTF

V gene: TRBV2
D gene: .
J gene: TRBJ1-5
CDR3 protein: CASSVQGGNQPQHF

V gene: TRBV7-8
D gene: .
J gene: TRBJ2-1
CDR3 protein: CASSPSDVVLGEQFF

V gene: TRBV10-1
D gene: .
J gene: TRBJ1-5
CDR3 protein: CASSTGYQPQHF

V gene: TRBV6-1
D gene: .
J gene: TRBJ1-1
CDR3 protein: CASSAVGWVAEAFF

V gene: TRBV9
D gene: .
J gene: TRBJ1-1
CDR3 protein: CASSARGGQNTEAFF

V gene: TRBV5-4
D gene: .
J gene: TRBJ2-3
CDR3 protein: CASSLDTRDTQYF

V gene: TRBV6-1
D gene: .
J gene: TRBJ2-1
CDR3 protein: CASSAVQVDEQFF